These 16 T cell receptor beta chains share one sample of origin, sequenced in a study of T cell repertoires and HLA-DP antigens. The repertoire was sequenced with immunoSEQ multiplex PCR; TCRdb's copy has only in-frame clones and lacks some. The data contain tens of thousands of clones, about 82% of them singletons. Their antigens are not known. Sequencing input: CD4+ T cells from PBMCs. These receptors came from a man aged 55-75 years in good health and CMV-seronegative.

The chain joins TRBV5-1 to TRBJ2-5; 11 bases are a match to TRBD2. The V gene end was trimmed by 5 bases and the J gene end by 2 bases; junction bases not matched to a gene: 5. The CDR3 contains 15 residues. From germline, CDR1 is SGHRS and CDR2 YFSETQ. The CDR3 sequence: CASRASGGPQETQYF. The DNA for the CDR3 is TGCGCCAGCAGGGCTAGCGGGGGGCCTCAAGAGACCCAGTACTTC.

DNA of the CDR3: TGTGCAAGTCGCTTAGCGTACGGGTTCTTC. It is translated as CASRLAYGFF. This chain joins TRBV12-2 and TRBJ2-1; whether TRBD2, the table's D call, matches the DNA was not checked. TRBV12-2 counts as a pseudogene. The length of the CDR3 is 10 residues.

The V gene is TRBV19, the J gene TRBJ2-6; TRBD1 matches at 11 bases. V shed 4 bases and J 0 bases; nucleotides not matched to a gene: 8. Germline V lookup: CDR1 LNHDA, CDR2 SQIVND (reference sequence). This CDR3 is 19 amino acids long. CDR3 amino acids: CASSTRTGGLFSGANVLTF. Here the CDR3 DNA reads TGTGCCAGTAGTACAAGGACAGGGGGCCTCTTCTCTGGGGCCAACGTCCTGACTTTC.

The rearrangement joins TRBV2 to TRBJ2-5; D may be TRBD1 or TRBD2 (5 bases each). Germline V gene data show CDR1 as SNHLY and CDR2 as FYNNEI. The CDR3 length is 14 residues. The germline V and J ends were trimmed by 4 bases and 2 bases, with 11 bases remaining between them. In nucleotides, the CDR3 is TGTGCCAGCAGTGGGGCCAGGGAGCAAGAGACCCAGTACTTC. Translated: CASSGAREQETQYF.

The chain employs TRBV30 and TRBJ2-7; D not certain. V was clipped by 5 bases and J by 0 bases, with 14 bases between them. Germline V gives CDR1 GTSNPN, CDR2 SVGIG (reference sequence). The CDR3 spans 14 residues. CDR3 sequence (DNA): TGTGCCTGGGGGCTTCGGCATTTCTCCTACGAGCAGTACTTC. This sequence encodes CAWGLRHFSYEQYF.

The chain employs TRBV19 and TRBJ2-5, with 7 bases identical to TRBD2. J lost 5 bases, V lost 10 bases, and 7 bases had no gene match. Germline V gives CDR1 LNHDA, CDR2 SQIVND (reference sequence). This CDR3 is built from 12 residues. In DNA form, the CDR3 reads TGTGCCACCTCTGGACTAGGGGAGACCCAGTACTTC. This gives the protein CATSGLGETQYF.

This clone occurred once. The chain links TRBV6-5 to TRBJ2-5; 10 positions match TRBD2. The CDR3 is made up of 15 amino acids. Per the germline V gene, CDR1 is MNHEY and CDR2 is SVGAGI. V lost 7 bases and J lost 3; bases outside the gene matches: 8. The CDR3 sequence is CASTRLAGGEETQYF. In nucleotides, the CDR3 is TGTGCCAGCACAAGACTAGCGGGCGGAGAAGAGACCCAGTACTTC.

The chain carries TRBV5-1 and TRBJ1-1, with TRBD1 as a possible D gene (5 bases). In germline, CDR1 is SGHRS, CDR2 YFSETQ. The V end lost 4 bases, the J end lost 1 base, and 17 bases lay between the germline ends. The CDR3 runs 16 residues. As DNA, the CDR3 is TGCGCCAGCAGCCCCGGACACAAAATTACGAACACTGAAGCTTTCTTT. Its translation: CASSPGHKITNTEAFF.

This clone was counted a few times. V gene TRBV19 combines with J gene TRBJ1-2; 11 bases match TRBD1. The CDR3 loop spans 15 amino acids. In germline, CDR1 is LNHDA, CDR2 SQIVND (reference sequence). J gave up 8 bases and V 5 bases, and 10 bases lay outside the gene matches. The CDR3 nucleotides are TGTGCCAGTAGTCCCGAAGGACAGGGGGCGGGAGGCTACACCTTC. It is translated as CASSPEGQGAGGYTF.

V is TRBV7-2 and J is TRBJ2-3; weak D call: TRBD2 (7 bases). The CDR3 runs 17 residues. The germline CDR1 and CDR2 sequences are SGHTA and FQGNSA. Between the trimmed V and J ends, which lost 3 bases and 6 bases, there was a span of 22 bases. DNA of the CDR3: TGTGCCAGCAGCTTGTCCCCCGGGGGGCTAGCAGGCGATACGCAGTATTTT. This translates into CASSLSPGGLAGDTQYF.

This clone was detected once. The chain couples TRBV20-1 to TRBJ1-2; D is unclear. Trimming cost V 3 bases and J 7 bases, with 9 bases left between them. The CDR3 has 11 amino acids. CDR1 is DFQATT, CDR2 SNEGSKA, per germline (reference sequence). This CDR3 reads CSARSAGGYTF. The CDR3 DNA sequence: TGCAGTGCTAGGTCGGCGGGTGGCTACACCTTC.

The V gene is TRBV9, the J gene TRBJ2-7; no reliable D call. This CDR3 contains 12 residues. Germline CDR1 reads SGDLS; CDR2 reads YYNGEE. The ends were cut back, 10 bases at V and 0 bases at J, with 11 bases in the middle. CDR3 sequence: CASGRSSYEQYF. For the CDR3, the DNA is TGTGCCTCCGGGCGGAGCTCCTACGAGCAGTACTTC.

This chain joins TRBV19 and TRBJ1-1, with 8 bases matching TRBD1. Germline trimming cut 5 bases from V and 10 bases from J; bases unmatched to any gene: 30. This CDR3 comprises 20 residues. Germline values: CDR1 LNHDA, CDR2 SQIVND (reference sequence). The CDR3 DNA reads TGTGCCAGTAGTGTCTCCCCATCCGGGACAGGCCATAATCAACGGATGACAGCTTTCTTT. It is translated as CASSVSPSGTGHNQRMTAFF.

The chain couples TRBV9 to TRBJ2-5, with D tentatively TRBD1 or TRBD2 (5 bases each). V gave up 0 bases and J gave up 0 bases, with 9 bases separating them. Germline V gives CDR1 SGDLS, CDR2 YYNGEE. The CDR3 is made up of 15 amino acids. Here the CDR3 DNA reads TGTGCCAGCAGCGTAGGGGACGGGTACCAAGAGACCCAGTACTTC. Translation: CASSVGDGYQETQYF. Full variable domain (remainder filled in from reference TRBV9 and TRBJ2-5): DSGVTQTPKHLITATGQRVTLRCSPRSGDLSVYWYQQSLDQGLQFLIQYYNGEERAKGNILERFSAQQFPDLHSELNLSSLELGDSALYFCASSVGDGYQETQYFGPGTRLLVL.

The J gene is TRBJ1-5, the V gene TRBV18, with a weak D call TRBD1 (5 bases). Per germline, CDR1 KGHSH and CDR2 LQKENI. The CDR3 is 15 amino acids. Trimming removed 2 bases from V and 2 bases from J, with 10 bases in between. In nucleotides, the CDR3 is TGTGCCAGCTCACCAAGAGGGGCCGGCAATCAGCCCCAGCATTTT. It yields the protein CASSPRGAGNQPQHF.

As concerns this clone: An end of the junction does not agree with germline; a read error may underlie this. CDR3 bases: TGCGCCAGCAGCCAATACTCCGGCAGGGGTTATGGCTACACCTTC. Its protein is CASSQYSGRGYGYTF. The chain recombines TRBV5-4 with TRBJ1-2; weak D call: TRBD1 (6 bases). Per the germline V gene, CDR1 is SGHNT and CDR2 is YYREEE (reference sequence). This CDR3 is 15 amino acids long.